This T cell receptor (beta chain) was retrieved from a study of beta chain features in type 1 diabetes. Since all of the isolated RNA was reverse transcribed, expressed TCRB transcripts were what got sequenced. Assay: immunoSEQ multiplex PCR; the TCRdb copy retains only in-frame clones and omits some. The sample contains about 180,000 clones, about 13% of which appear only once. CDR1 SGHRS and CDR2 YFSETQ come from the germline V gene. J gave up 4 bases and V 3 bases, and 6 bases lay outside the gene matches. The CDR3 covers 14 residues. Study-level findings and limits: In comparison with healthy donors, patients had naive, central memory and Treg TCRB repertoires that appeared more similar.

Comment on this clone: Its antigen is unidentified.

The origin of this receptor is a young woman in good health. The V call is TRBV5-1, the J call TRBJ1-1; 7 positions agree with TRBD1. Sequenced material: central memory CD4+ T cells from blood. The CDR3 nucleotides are TGCGCCAGCAGCTCGGGACAGCGGGTCACTGAAGCTTTCTTT. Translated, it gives CASSSGQRVTEAFF.